This record covers a single T cell receptor (beta chain). This sample stems from a study of T cells in narcolepsy. Libraries were prepared by immunoSEQ multiplex PCR; TCRdb keeps only in-frame clonotypes and omits some of them. The sample lists 6,500 to 10,000 clones, roughly two thirds occurring once. Unmatched junction bases numbered 4, after V lost 6 bases and J lost 6 bases. The V gene's germline CDR1 is MNHEY and CDR2 SVGAGI. This CDR3 has 14 residues. This chain connects TRBV6-5 to TRBJ2-2; 10 positions agree with TRBD2. The sequencing sample was made of CD45RA- memory CD8+ T cells from PBMCs. The receptor was derived from a human donor with narcolepsy. The CDR3 is CASRPSGGSGELFF. Written as DNA, the CDR3 is TGTGCCAGCAGGCCTAGCGGGGGTTCCGGGGAGCTGTTTTTT.